Presented here are 19 T cell receptor beta chains from one specimen sequenced in a study of blood T cell repertoires in COVID-19. Profiled with immunoSEQ multiplex PCR; TCRdb holds only in-frame clones, not every one. The sample includes approximately 250,000 clones, around 87% of them seen just once. The sample was peripheral blood. Receptors were obtained from a woman aged 60-75 years with COVID-19, enrolled during active disease.

CDR3 residues: CASSWAQDSNYGYTF. Here the CDR3 DNA reads TGTGCCAGCAGCTGGGCCCAGGACTCTAACTATGGCTACACCTTC. The chain couples TRBV6-5 to TRBJ1-2, with unresolved D. Germline values: CDR1 MNHEY, CDR2 SVGAGI. This CDR3 has 15 amino acids. Deletions cut 6 bases from V and 0 bases from J, with 14 bases between.

V usage is TRBV24-1 and J usage is TRBJ2-1; 8 bases match TRBD2. V dropped 2 bases and J dropped 10; count of bases not matched to a gene: 6. The CDR3 contains 14 residues. Germline V gene data show CDR1 as KGHDR and CDR2 as SFDVKD. The CDR3, as DNA: TGTGCCACCAGTGATTGGAGCGGGAGTGGGGAGCAGTTCTTC. Translation gives CATSDWSGSGEQFF.

The genes are TRBV28 and TRBJ2-7; 7 nucleotides match TRBD2. The CDR3 contains 15 residues. Looked up from germline, CDR1 is MDHEN and CDR2 is SYDVKM. V was clipped by 6 bases and J by 4 bases; unmatched bases: 12. In DNA, the CDR3 is TGTGCCAGCAGACCAGCGGGGCGGGATTGGTACGAGCAGTACTTC. It encodes CASRPAGRDWYEQYF.

J is TRBJ2-2 and V is TRBV28, with 8 bases that match TRBD1. The CDR3 runs 14 residues. Per the germline V gene, CDR1 is MDHEN and CDR2 is SYDVKM. The V segment lost 3 bases and the J segment 4 bases; nucleotides outside the gene matches: 1. This CDR3 reads CASSFGTGTGELFF. Written as DNA, the CDR3 is TGTGCCAGCAGTTTTGGGACAGGCACCGGGGAGCTGTTTTTT.

This clone was seen just once. At one of its ends the junction is not consistent with the germline gene, which may arise from a read error. This chain joins TRBV18 and TRBJ2-1; TRBD1 agrees at 7 bases. Germline loops: CDR1 KGHSH, CDR2 LQKENI. There are 15 residues in the CDR3. The CDR3 loop reads CASSAPGQMTNEQFF. CDR3 coding DNA: TGTGCCAGCTCAGCACCGGGACAGATGACTAATGAGCAGTTCTTC.

V and J are TRBV6-6 and TRBJ2-2, with 11 nucleotides matching TRBD1. The CDR3 sequence is 14 residues long. V lost 7 bases and J lost 8; bases outside the gene matches: 6. CDR1 MNHNY and CDR2 SVGAGI come from the germline V gene (reference sequence). CDR3 region: CASTLDRGPGELFF. CDR3 nucleotides: TGTGCCAGCACCTTGGACAGGGGGCCTGGGGAGCTGTTTTTT.

In this sample, this clone turned up a few times. The chain couples TRBV6-6 to TRBJ2-1; TRBD1 agrees at 8 bases. V lost 5 bases and J lost 8; bases outside the gene matches: 11. Germline V gene data show CDR1 as MNHNY and CDR2 as SVGAGI (reference sequence). The CDR3 sequence is 15 residues long. CDR3 region: CASSQPRQGKDEQFF. CDR3 bases: TGTGCCAGCAGTCAACCACGACAGGGGAAGGATGAGCAGTTCTTC.

This chain connects TRBV28 to TRBJ1-4, with D possibly being TRBD1 (6 bases). Germline loops: CDR1 MDHEN, CDR2 SYDVKM. V was pared by 4 bases and J by 8 bases, with 11 bases between. The CDR3 extends over 13 amino acids. DNA of the CDR3: TGTGCCAGCAGTTCAGGGGTGGGCGAAAAACTGTTTTTT. It yields the protein CASSSGVGEKLFF.

The chain is built from TRBV19 and TRBJ2-5; possible D gene TRBD2, 6 bases. This CDR3 region has 13 residues. CDR1 LNHDA and CDR2 SQIVND come from the germline V gene (reference sequence). Trimming took 5 bases from V and 4 from J, leaving 11 bases between them. CDR3 region: CASSAGRRETQYF. CDR3 coding DNA: TGTGCCAGTAGTGCAGGGAGGAGAGAGACCCAGTACTTC.

J is TRBJ1-4 and V is TRBV6-5; 8 bases match TRBD1. V gave up 0 bases and J gave up 9 bases; unmatched junction bases: 9. This CDR3 region has 16 residues. Per the germline V gene, CDR1 is MNHEY and CDR2 is SVGAGI. The chain's CDR3 is CASSYSLTTGEKKLFF. The DNA for the CDR3 is TGTGCCAGCAGTTACTCGTTGACGACAGGGGAGAAAAAACTGTTTTTT.

The chain carries TRBV5-1 and TRBJ2-7; TRBD1 matches 7 bases. Trimming took 4 bases from V and 0 from J; bases not matched to a gene: 7. This CDR3 has 15 amino acids. Germline V CDR1 and CDR2: SGHRS, YFSETQ. CDR3 nucleotide sequence: TGCGCCAGCAGCCCCGGACAGGAGAGCTCCTACGAGCAGTACTTC. Protein: CASSPGQESSYEQYF.

About this clone: This may be a read error, as it is one base from a much larger clone. The chain has TRBV30 and TRBJ2-7; TRBD2 agrees at 8 bases. Trimming cost V 0 bases and J 4 bases; bases outside gene matches: 14. The CDR3 contains 17 residues. Germline lookup yields CDR1 GTSNPN and CDR2 SVGIG (reference sequence). The CDR3 loop is CAWSVRANGRVIYEQYF. For the CDR3, the DNA is TGTGCCTGGAGTGTGAGGGCTAACGGGAGGGTAATTTACGAGCAGTACTTC.

The V gene is TRBV4-2, the J gene TRBJ2-1; TRBD2 matches at 7 bases. V was clipped by 0 bases and J by 2 bases; unmatched bases: 7. Germline V gene data show CDR1 as LGHNA and CDR2 as YNFKEQ. This CDR3 is built from 17 residues. The CDR3 region has the DNA TGTGCCAGCAGCCAAGATAAAGCGGGAAAAGCCTACAATGAGCAGTTCTTC. Translation: CASSQDKAGKAYNEQFF.

This clone was counted a single time. This chain uses TRBV5-4 with TRBJ2-7; 11 bases agree with TRBD2. CDR3 size: 13 residues. J gave up 4 bases and V 7 bases, and 4 bases lay outside the gene matches. CDR1 and CDR2 from the germline V gene are SGHNT and YYREEE (reference sequence). The DNA for the CDR3 is TGTGCCAGCGAGCTAGCGGGAGGTTACGAGCAGTACTTC. It specifies CASELAGGYEQYF.

The chain combines TRBV19 with TRBJ2-7; 7 bases are shared with TRBD2. This CDR3 is 16 amino acids long. The germline V gene has CDR1 LNHDA and CDR2 SQIVND (reference sequence). The V segment lost 4 bases and the J segment 1 base; nucleotides outside the gene matches: 10. CDR3 sequence (DNA): TGTGCCAGTAGTACGGGGGGAACGAGGGTTTCCTACGAGCAGTACTTC. Translating it yields CASSTGGTRVSYEQYF.

The V and J genes are TRBV3-1 (or the pseudogene TRBV3-2) and TRBJ2-1; 14 nucleotides line up with TRBD2. The CDR3 spans 15 residues. Trimming cost V 0 bases and J 12 bases; bases outside gene matches: 4. CDR1 and CDR2 (germline): LGHDT, YNNKEL (reference sequence). The CDR3 region has the DNA TGTGCCAGCAGCCAAGATCCGGGACTAGCGGGAGTGCAGTTCTTC. Translation gives CASSQDPGLAGVQFF.

V is TRBV3-1 (or the pseudogene TRBV3-2) and J is TRBJ2-5; the match to TRBD2 covers 7 bases. The length of the CDR3 is 14 residues. Germline V gives CDR1 LGHDT, CDR2 YNNKEL (reference sequence). J was trimmed by 2 bases and V by 4 bases; bases with no gene match: 4. This chain's CDR3 is CASSPGTNQETQYF. DNA of the CDR3: TGTGCCAGCAGCCCTGGGACTAATCAAGAGACCCAGTACTTC.

CDR3 DNA sequence: TGTGCCAGCAGCACCAAAACCAGGGGGAACTATGGCTACACCTTC. This codes for CASSTKTRGNYGYTF. The rearrangement uses TRBV7-2 and TRBJ1-2, with 7 bases identical to TRBD1. The CDR3 length is 15 residues. Trimming at V came to 5 bases and at J to 2 bases, leaving 8 bases not matched to a gene. Germline loops: CDR1 SGHTA, CDR2 FQGNSA.

The rearrangement uses TRBV13 and TRBJ1-2; possible D gene TRBD1, 5 bases. The CDR3 extends over 15 amino acids. Per the germline V gene, CDR1 is PRHDT and CDR2 is FYEKMQ (reference sequence). Trimming cost V 2 bases and J 5 bases, with 15 bases left between them. The CDR3 here is CASSLFGEGPYGYTF. The CDR3 nucleotides are TGTGCCAGCAGCTTATTTGGGGAGGGACCGTATGGCTACACCTTC.